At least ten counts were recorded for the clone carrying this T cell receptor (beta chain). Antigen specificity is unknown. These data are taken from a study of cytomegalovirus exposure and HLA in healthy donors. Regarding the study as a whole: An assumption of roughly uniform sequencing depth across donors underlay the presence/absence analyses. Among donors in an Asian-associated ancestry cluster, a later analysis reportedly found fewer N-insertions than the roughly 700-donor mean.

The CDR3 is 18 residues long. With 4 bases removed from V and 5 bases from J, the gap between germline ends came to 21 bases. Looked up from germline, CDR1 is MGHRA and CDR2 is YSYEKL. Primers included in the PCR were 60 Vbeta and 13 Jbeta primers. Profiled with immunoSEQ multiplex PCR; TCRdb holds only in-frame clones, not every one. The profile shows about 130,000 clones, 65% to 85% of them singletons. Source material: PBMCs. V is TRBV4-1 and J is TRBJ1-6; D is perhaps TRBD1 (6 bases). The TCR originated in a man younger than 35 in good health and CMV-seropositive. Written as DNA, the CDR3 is TGCGCCAGCAGCCCGGGGGGCACCTCAGACCCGGATAATTCACCCCTCCACTTT. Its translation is CASSPGGTSDPDNSPLHF.